This record concerns one T cell receptor (beta chain) sequence. Antigen specificity is unknown. The same CDR3 is also encoded by other DNA sequences in this sample. This CDR3 region has 10 residues. Germline CDR1 reads DFQATT; CDR2 reads SNEGSKA (reference sequence). V gave up 5 bases and J gave up 8 bases, with 6 bases separating them. This specimen comes from a study of shared clonotypes between healthy human individuals. Findings and limits, study-wide: Clonotypes shared by all four sorted-subset donors had higher generation probabilities than non-shared clonotypes. In general, naive subsets displayed greater estimated richness than memory subsets did.

Profiling relied on immunoSEQ multiplex PCR, and the TCRdb table lists in-frame clones only, not all of them. The sample shows under 2.5 million clones, roughly 90% of them seen only once. Every donor was a Caucasian adult from Nashville, Tennessee. This chain links TRBV20-1 with TRBJ1-4; the D is unclear. The clonotype was recovered from a man aged 18 to 30 in good health. Some clones in this sample may be carry-over from other donors' samples. Specimen: naive CD4+ T cells from PBMCs. Subset noted: CD45RA+ positively selected. The CDR3 DNA reads as TGCAGTGCTGGAGTGGAAAAACTGTTTTTT. This codes for CSAGVEKLFF.